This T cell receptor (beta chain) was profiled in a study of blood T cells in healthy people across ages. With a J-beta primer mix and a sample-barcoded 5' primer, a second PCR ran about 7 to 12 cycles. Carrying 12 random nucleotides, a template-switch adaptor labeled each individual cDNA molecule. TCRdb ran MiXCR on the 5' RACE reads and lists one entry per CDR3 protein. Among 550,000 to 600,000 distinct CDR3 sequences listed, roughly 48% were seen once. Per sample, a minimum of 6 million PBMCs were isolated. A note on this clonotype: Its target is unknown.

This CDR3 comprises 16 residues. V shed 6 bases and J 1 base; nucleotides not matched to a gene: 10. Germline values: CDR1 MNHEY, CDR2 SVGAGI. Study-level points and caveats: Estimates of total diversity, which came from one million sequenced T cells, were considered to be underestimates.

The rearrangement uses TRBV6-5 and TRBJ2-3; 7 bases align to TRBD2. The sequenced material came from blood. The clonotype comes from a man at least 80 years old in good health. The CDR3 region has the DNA TGTGCCAGCAGACGGACTAGTGTGAGTCGCACAGATACGCAGTATTTT. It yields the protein CASRRTSVSRTDTQYF.